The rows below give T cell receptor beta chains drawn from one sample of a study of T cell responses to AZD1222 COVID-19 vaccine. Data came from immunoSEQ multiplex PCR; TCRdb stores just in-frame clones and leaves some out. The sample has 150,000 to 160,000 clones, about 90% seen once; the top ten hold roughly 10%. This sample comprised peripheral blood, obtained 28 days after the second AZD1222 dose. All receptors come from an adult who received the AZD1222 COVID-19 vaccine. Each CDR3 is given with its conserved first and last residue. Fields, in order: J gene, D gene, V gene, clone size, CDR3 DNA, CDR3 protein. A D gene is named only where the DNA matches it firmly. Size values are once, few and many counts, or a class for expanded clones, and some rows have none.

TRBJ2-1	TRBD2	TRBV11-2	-	TGTGCCAGCAGCTTGGCTAGCGGGTACAATGAGCAGTTCTTC	CASSLASGYNEQFF
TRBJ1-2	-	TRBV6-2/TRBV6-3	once	TGTGCCAGCAGTTCCGCTGATCGGCACTATGGCTACACCTTC	CASSSADRHYGYTF
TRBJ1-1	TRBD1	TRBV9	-	TGTGCCAGCAGCACCGGACAGGGGAACACTGAAGCTTTCTTT	CASSTGQGNTEAFF
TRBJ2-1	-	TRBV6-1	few	TGTGCCAGCAGTGATGGCACGGGATATGAGCAGTTCTTC	CASSDGTGYEQFF
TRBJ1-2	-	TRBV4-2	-	TGTGCCAGCAGCCTACGGGGCCTCTCCGGGGCCGACTATGGCTACACCTTC	CASSLRGLSGADYGYTF
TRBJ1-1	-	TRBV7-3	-	TGTGCCAGCAGTCTTCTTGGAGGGTGGACTGAAGCTTTCTTT	CASSLLGGWTEAFF
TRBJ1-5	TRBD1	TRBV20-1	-	TGCAGTGCTAGTGGGGGACAGGGTTTAAGCAATCAGCCCCAGCATTTT	CSASGGQGLSNQPQHF
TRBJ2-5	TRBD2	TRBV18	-	TGTGCCAGCTCCCCCCTAGCGGCGGGGCAAGAGACCCAGTACTTC	CASSPLAAGQETQYF
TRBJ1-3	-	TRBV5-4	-	TGTGCCAGCAGCCCGGGGGCTCCCAGGAGCTCTGGAAACACCATATATTTT	CASSPGAPRSSGNTIYF
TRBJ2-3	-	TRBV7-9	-	TGTGCCAGCAGCACCTACAGGGATAGGCCAGATACGCAGTATTTT	CASSTYRDRPDTQYF
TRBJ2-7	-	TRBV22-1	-	TGTCCTGGGAGCGCACTGGGACAGGGGGTCTACGAGCAGTACTTC	CPGSALGQGVYEQYF
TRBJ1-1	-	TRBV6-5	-	TGTGCCAGCAGCACCTCCGGGCCGGCCACTGAAGCTTTCTTT	CASSTSGPATEAFF
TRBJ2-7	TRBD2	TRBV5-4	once	TGTGCCAGCAGTTCAACTAGCGGGGGTTACGAGCAGTACTTC	CASSSTSGGYEQYF
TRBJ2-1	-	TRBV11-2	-	TGTGCCAGCAGCTTAGATCTGGGCCTCAATGAGCAGTTCTTC	CASSLDLGLNEQFF
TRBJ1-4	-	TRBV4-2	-	TGTGCCAGCAGCCGATCGACAGGACAGACCCATGAAAAACTGTTTTTT	CASSRSTGQTHEKLFF
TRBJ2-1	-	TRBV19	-	TGTGCCAGTACTATAAGAGGTAGCGGAAGCTCCTACAATGAGCAGTTCTTC	CASTIRGSGSSYNEQFF
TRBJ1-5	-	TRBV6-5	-	TGTGCCAGCAGGTCAGCACCGAACAATCAGCCCCAGCATTTT	CASRSAPNNQPQHF
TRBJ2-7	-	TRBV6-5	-	TGTGCCAGCAGAGGTGGCAGTACCTACGAGCAGTACTTC	CASRGGSTYEQYF
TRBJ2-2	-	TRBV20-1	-	TGCAGTGCTAGGGACACCGGGGAGCTGTTTTTT	CSARDTGELFF
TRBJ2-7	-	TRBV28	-	TGTGCCAGCAGTTTGCCGGACTACTACGAGCAGTACTTC	CASSLPDYYEQYF
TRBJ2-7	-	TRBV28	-	TGTGCCAGCAGCAAGAGAAGGTGGTACGAGCAGTACTTC	CASSKRRWYEQYF
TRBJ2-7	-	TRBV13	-	TGTGCCAGCAGCAGAAACTACGAGCAGTACTTC	CASSRNYEQYF
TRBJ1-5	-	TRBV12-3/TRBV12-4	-	TGTGCCAGCAGTTTCCTCGGACAGCCCCAGCATTTT	CASSFLGQPQHF
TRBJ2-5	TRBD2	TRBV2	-	TGTGCCAGCAGGGGGCGGGGGAACCCCCGGGAGACCCAGTACTTC	CASRGRGNPRETQYF
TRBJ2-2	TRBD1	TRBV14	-	TGTGCCAGCAGCCAACTACCGGGACAGGGGCCCACCGGGGAGCTGTTTTTT	CASSQLPGQGPTGELFF
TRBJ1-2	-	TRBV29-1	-	TGCAGCGTTGGGAACAGGGTGAACTATGGCTACACCTTC	CSVGNRVNYGYTF
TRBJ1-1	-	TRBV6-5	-	TGTGCCAGCACTCCCGAAGGGGGGAAAGGCACTGAAGCTTTCTTT	CASTPEGGKGTEAFF
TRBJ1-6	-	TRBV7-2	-	TGTGCCAGCAGCTTAGGCCCGACATCTGCTAATTCACCCCTCCACTTT	CASSLGPTSANSPLHF
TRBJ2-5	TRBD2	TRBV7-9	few	TGTGCCAGCGGTCGGGCTAGCGGGACGCAAGAGACCCAGTACTTC	CASGRASGTQETQYF
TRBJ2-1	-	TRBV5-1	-	TGCGCCAGCAGCTTGGGGGTTGCGGGTGAGCAGTTCTTC	CASSLGVAGEQFF
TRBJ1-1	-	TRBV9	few	TGTGCCAGCAGCGTCCGACCTATGAACACTGAAGCTTTCTTT	CASSVRPMNTEAFF
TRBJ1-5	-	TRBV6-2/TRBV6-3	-	TGTGCCAGCAGTTACGGTCGACAGGCCAGAAATCAGCCCCAGCATTTT	CASSYGRQARNQPQHF
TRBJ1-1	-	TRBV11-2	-	TGTGCCAGCAGCTTCCCGGGGGCGACTGAAGCTTTCTTT	CASSFPGATEAFF
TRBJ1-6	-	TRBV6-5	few	TGTGCCAGCAAGGGCCGTTCACTCCTGAATTCACCCCTCCACTTT	CASKGRSLLNSPLHF
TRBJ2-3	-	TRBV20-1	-	TGCAGTGCTAGTAGGGGGACCCGCACAGATACGCAGTATTTT	CSASRGTRTDTQYF
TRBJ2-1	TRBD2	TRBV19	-	TGTGCCAGTAGTATAGTACTAGCGGGAGGGGGGAATGAGCAGTTCTTC	CASSIVLAGGGNEQFF
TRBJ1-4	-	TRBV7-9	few	TGTGCCAGCAGCTTAGACTTGGGTAAAAGGGAAAAACTGTTTTTT	CASSLDLGKREKLFF
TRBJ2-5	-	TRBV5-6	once	TGTGCCAGCAGCTTGGACAACGGGGAGACCCAGTACTTC	CASSLDNGETQYF
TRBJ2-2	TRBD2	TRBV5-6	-	TGTGCCAGCAGCCGCCTCGGACTAGCGGGAGGAGCCGGGGAGCTGTTTTTT	CASSRLGLAGGAGELFF
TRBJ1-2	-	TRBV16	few	TGTGCCAGCAGCCAATCGACAGGAAGCGTGCAGGGCTACACCTTC	CASSQSTGSVQGYTF
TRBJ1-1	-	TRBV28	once	TGTGCCAGCAGGACGACCCCACCCGGAGCTGAAGCTTTCTTT	CASRTTPPGAEAFF
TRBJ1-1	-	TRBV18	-	TGTGCCAGCTCACCACCGTGGGGGAGCCAGATAGAAGCTTTCTTT	CASSPPWGSQIEAFF
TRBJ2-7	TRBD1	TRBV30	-	TGTGCCTGGAGTGTAGGTGAGGGGGCGAGACGAGAGCAGTACTTC	CAWSVGEGARREQYF